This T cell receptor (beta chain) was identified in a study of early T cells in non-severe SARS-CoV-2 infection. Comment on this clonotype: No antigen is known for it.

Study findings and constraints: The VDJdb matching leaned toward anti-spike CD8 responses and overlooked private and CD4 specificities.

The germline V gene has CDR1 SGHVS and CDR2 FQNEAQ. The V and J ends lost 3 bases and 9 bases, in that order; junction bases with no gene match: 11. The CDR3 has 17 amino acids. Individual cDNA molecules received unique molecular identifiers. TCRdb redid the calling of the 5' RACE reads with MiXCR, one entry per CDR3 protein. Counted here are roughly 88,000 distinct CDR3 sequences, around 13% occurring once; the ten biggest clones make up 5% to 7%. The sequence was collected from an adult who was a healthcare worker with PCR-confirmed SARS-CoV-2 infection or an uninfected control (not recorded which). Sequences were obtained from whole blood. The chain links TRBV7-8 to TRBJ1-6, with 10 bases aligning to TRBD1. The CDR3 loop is CASSFDIPGQGISPLHF. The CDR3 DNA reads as TGTGCCAGCAGCTTCGATATACCGGGACAGGGGATTTCACCCCTCCACTTT.